The clone carrying this T cell receptor (beta chain) was seen only a few times. Previously described methods and listed TCR primers were used for bulk TCR libraries. MiXCR, applied by TCRdb to the PCR reads, yields one record per CDR3 protein. The profile shows about 500,000 distinct CDR3 sequences, around 21% of them singletons. The sample originates from a study of molecular identifiers for immune sequencing clone quantification. Looked up from germline, CDR1 is SGHVS and CDR2 is FQNEAQ. The CDR3 runs to 13 residues. Trimming took 5 bases from V and 4 from J, leaving 11 bases between them. V usage is TRBV7-8 and J usage is TRBJ2-5; weak D call: TRBD1 (5 bases). The sequence was collected from a human donor in good health. Some libraries in this study had Jurkat cell RNA spiked in. Sequencing was done on a sample of naive CD8+ T cells from blood, with Jurkat cell RNA spiked in. Subset given: FACS-sorted CD8+CD4-CCR7+CD45RA+ naive T cells. The CDR3 DNA reads TGTGCCAGCAGCCGGTGGGGCGGAGAGACCCAGTACTTC. Translation gives CASSRWGGETQYF.